One T cell receptor (beta chain) is described in this entry. Its target is unknown. Clones were sequenced by immunoSEQ multiplex PCR, and TCRdb holds only the in-frame ones, with some missing. The profile shows tens of thousands of clones, 88% of them singletons. CDR1 is SGHTA and CDR2 is FQGNSA in the germline V gene. V shed 1 base and J shed 2 bases, with 5 bases lying between them. The CDR3 runs to 14 residues. These data are taken from a study of OX40 agonist ivuxolimab in advanced cancers. In the study overall: Ivuxolimab was delivered to patients intravenously every 2 weeks at doses spanning 0.01 to 10 mg/kg. Patients with hepatocellular carcinoma, melanoma, renal cell or head and neck cancer made up the dose-escalation patients. Study-wide points: The study found that CD8+ T cells averaged more expanded clones than CD4+. Normalized expansion of T-cell clones was also low for some nonresponders.

This TCR came from an adult with an advanced solid tumor such as melanoma, head and neck, liver or kidney cancer. The genes are TRBV7-2 and TRBJ1-4; D not resolved. Source: CD4+ or CD8+ T cells sorted from blood, taken in a trial of the OX40 agonist ivuxolimab. The CDR3 nucleotides read TGTGCCAGCAGCTTAGGGCGGACTAATGAAAAACTGTTTTTT. This translates into CASSLGRTNEKLFF.